One sample yielded the 23 T cell receptor beta chains listed below, sequenced in a study of cytomegalovirus exposure and HLA in healthy donors. Researchers ran the PCR with 60 Vbeta and 13 Jbeta primers. The protocol was immunoSEQ multiplex PCR, while the TCRdb copy is restricted to in-frame clones and leaves out a portion. The sample yields 200,000 or so clones, roughly 80% seen once. The sample was PBMCs. The source of these receptors is a man aged 35 to 55 in good health and CMV-seronegative.

The V call is TRBV4-1, the J call TRBJ2-7, with D uncertain. The CDR3 runs to 16 residues. Germline CDR1 MGHRA, CDR2 YSYEKL. V was shortened by 1 base and J by 0 bases, with 13 bases between the two germline ends. Here the CDR3 DNA reads TGCGCCAGCAGCCAAGCCCCCGGTTCTAGCTCCTACGAGCAGTACTTC. Its translation: CASSQAPGSSSYEQYF.

The rearrangement uses TRBV2 and TRBJ1-2; unclear D gene. CDR3 length: 12 residues. Looked up from germline, CDR1 is SNHLY and CDR2 is FYNNEI. Between the trimmed V and J ends, which lost 5 bases and 8 bases, there was a span of 12 bases. The DNA of the CDR3 is TGTGCCAGCAGTCCCAGGAATTCGGGCTACACCTTC. This codes for CASSPRNSGYTF.

This rearrangement joins TRBV9 to TRBJ2-1, with a weak D call TRBD2 (7 bases). Trimming took 2 bases from V and 7 from J, leaving 19 bases between them. CDR3 length: 16 amino acids. Germline V CDR1 and CDR2: SGDLS, YYNGEE. CDR3 amino acids: CASSVGGGRGGNEQFF. The CDR3 nucleotides are TGTGCCAGCAGCGTCGGCGGGGGTAGAGGGGGAAATGAGCAGTTCTTC.

This clone was counted a few times. The V call is TRBV4-3, the J call TRBJ2-7; 9 bases agree with TRBD2. The CDR3 totals 14 residues. Germline V gene lookup returns CDR1 LGHNA and CDR2 YSLEER. Unmatched junction bases numbered 4, after V lost 0 bases and J lost 7 bases. DNA of the CDR3: TGCGCCAGCAGCCAAGATCAGACTAGCGGTGAGCAGTACTTC. It yields the protein CASSQDQTSGEQYF.

This rearrangement joins TRBV5-5 to TRBJ2-1, with 7 nucleotides matching TRBD1. V lost 4 bases to trimming and J lost 8 bases; unmatched junction nucleotides: 6. Germline CDR1 is SGHKS and CDR2 is YYEKEE (reference sequence). This CDR3 is built from 13 residues. CDR3 residues: CASSPTGYYEQFF. In DNA form, the CDR3 reads TGTGCCAGCAGCCCGACAGGGTACTATGAGCAGTTCTTC.

The chain employs TRBV9 and TRBJ2-7, with 7 bases matching TRBD2. The CDR3 is made up of 15 amino acids. V lost 3 bases, J lost 0 bases, and 6 bases stayed unmatched. CDR1 SGDLS and CDR2 YYNGEE come from the germline V gene. DNA for the CDR3: TGTGCCAGCAGCGCAGGAACGGGGGGCTCCTACGAGCAGTACTTC. Translating gives CASSAGTGGSYEQYF.

The chain has TRBV6-5 and TRBJ1-1, with a tentative D call TRBD1 (5 bases). CDR3 length: 11 residues. Trimming removed 9 bases from V and 4 bases from J, with 9 bases in between. Germline V gene sequence: CDR1 MNHEY, CDR2 SVGAGI. The CDR3 DNA reads TGTGCCAGTAGTAGGGGCACTGAAGCTTTCTTT. Translating gives CASSRGTEAFF.

The CDR3 region has the DNA TGTGCCAGCAGCTTTACTAGCGGGGGTACTTATTCCTACGAGCAGTACTTC. Translated: CASSFTSGGTYSYEQYF. V usage is TRBV7-2 and J usage is TRBJ2-7; 11 nucleotides match TRBD2. V trimming: 3 bases; J trimming: 1 base; junction bases outside the gene matches: 8. From germline, CDR1 is SGHTA and CDR2 FQGNSA. The CDR3 has 17 residues.

V usage is TRBV7-9 and J usage is TRBJ2-3; D is undetermined. CDR1 and CDR2 from the germline V gene are SEHNR and FQNEAQ (reference sequence). V lost 4 bases, J lost 5 bases, and 4 bases lay in between. The CDR3 contains 11 residues. The CDR3 sequence is CASSSRDTQYF. The CDR3 bases are TGTGCCAGCAGCTCGCGAGATACGCAGTATTTT.

The rearrangement links TRBV18 to TRBJ1-2; 7 nucleotides align to TRBD1. Germline CDR1 is KGHSH and CDR2 is LQKENI. V lost 6 bases to trimming and J lost 4 bases; unmatched junction nucleotides: 14. This CDR3 region has 16 residues. CDR3 protein: CASSLQRGGGGYGYTF. In DNA, the CDR3 is TGTGCCAGCTCCCTCCAAAGAGGGGGCGGAGGCTATGGCTACACCTTC.

The chain has TRBV7-3 and TRBJ2-3, with a possible D match to TRBD2 (7 bases). Germline CDR1 and CDR2: SGHTA and FQGTGA. The CDR3 consists of 14 residues. V gave up 7 bases and J gave up 5 bases, with 16 bases separating them. Here the CDR3 DNA reads TGTGCCAGCACCCCCGGGGGGCCAATAGATACGCAGTATTTT. Translating it yields CASTPGGPIDTQYF. The variable domain in full, with the rest retrieved from reference TRBV7-3 and TRBJ2-3, is GAGVSQTPSNKVTEKGKYVELRCDPISGHTALYWYRQSLGQGPEFLIYFQGTGAADDSGLPNDRFFAVRPEGSVSTLKIQRTERGDSAVYLCASTPGGPIDTQYFGPGTRLTVL.

The chain joins TRBV7-8 to TRBJ1-5; TRBD1 is a possible D gene (6 bases). The CDR3 totals 15 residues. The V end lost 5 bases, the J end lost 0 bases, and 11 bases lay between the germline ends. Germline CDR1 and CDR2: SGHVS and FQNEAQ. As DNA, the CDR3 is TGTGCCAGCAGCCTACAGGGTCATAGCAATCAGCCCCAGCATTTT. Protein product: CASSLQGHSNQPQHF.

This chain links TRBV5-1 with TRBJ1-2; D call uncertain. In germline, CDR1 is SGHRS, CDR2 YFSETQ. V was shortened by 4 bases and J by 5 bases, with 18 bases between the two germline ends. The CDR3 runs to 15 residues. CDR3 nucleotide sequence: TGCGCCAGCAGCCCCGAGGGCAGGCGAGCGTATGGCTACACCTTC. This sequence encodes CASSPEGRRAYGYTF.

The rearrangement uses TRBV4-3 and TRBJ2-2; tentative D call: TRBD2 (6 bases). The CDR3 runs to 15 residues. With 1 base removed from V and 7 bases from J, the gap between germline ends came to 13 bases. The germline gives CDR1 LGHNA, CDR2 YSLEER. The CDR3 region is CASSQGPLEGGELFF. The DNA for the CDR3 is TGCGCCAGCAGCCAAGGTCCCCTGGAGGGCGGGGAGCTGTTTTTT.

This clone was detected only a few times. V gene TRBV10-3 combines with J gene TRBJ2-6; D perhaps matches TRBD2 (6 bases). The germline V gene encodes CDR1 ENHRY and CDR2 SYGVKD. The CDR3 sequence is 17 residues long. V lost 5 bases to trimming and J lost 3 bases, with 17 bases between them. CDR3 amino acids: CAISSLGGLSGANVLTF. The DNA of the CDR3 is TGTGCCATCAGTTCCCTGGGGGGTTTAAGTGGGGCCAACGTCCTGACTTTC.

This clone turned up a few times. The V and J genes are TRBV7-2 and TRBJ2-2; a weak D match, TRBD2 (5 bases). CDR1 is SGHTA and CDR2 is FQGNSA in the germline V gene. There are 17 residues in the CDR3. The V end lost 0 bases, the J end lost 4 bases, and 15 bases lay between the germline ends. Here the CDR3 reads CASSLAKVRLATGELFF. In DNA form, the CDR3 reads TGTGCCAGCAGCTTAGCGAAGGTGCGTCTAGCCACCGGGGAGCTGTTTTTT.

The gene calls are TRBV28 and TRBJ2-3; D is ambiguous. Germline values: CDR1 MDHEN, CDR2 SYDVKM. Trimming took off 5 bases at V and 4 bases at J, with 13 bases between the two ends. The CDR3 contains 14 residues. The CDR3 DNA reads TGTGCCAGCAGTGCGCTCCCACCATCAGATACGCAGTATTTT. Its protein is CASSALPPSDTQYF.

In its sample, this clone was seen a few times. This chain uses TRBV5-6 with TRBJ1-5; D possibly corresponds to TRBD1 (5 bases). Trimming cost V 4 bases and J 7 bases, with 12 bases left between them. In germline, CDR1 is SGHDT, CDR2 YYEEEE. The CDR3 sequence is 13 residues long. The CDR3 bases are TGTGCCAGCAGCATAGGGAGGGACCAGCCCCAGCATTTT. It yields the protein CASSIGRDQPQHF. The complete variable domain, with remaining parts taken from reference TRBV5-6 and TRBJ1-5, reads DAGVTQSPTHLIKTRGQQVTLRCSPKSGHDTVSWYQQALGQGPQFIFQYYEEEERQRGNFPDRFSGHQFPNYSSELNVNALLLGDSALYLCASSIGRDQPQHFGDGTRLSIL.

This sequence joins TRBV15 and TRBJ2-7; possible D gene TRBD1, 6 bases. The germline V gene has CDR1 LNHNV and CDR2 YYDKDF (reference sequence). The CDR3 covers 15 residues. V shed 1 base and J shed 5 bases, with 15 bases lying between them. Here the CDR3 DNA reads TGTGCCACCAGCAGAGGTAGACAGGATAGAAACGAGCAGTACTTC. It translates to CATSRGRQDRNEQYF.

In its sample, this clone was seen a few times. The chain links TRBV9 to TRBJ2-1; maybe TRBD1 (5 bases). V lost 1 base, J lost 4 bases, and 12 bases lay in between. The germline V gene has CDR1 SGDLS and CDR2 YYNGEE. The CDR3 covers 15 residues. The CDR3 reads CASSVRGTFYNEQFF. For the CDR3, the DNA is TGTGCCAGCAGCGTAAGGGGAACTTTTTACAATGAGCAGTTCTTC.

The CDR3 coding sequence is TGTGCCAGCAGCCCCGAGATGAACACTGAAGCTTTCTTT. Its translation is CASSPEMNTEAFF. This chain links TRBV7-8 with TRBJ1-1; no definite D call. CDR3 length equals 13 residues. Germline CDR1 is SGHVS and CDR2 is FQNEAQ. The V and J ends lost 5 bases and 0 bases respectively, with 7 bases between them.

The V gene is TRBV18, the J gene TRBJ2-7; 7 bases map to TRBD1. Trimming removed 4 bases from V and 1 base from J; junction bases left unmatched: 10. The CDR3 has 16 residues. Germline V gene lookup returns CDR1 KGHSH and CDR2 LQKENI. CDR3 bases: TGTGCCAGCTCACTGGGACCGGGACAGCAGTCCTACGAGCAGTACTTC. Translating it yields CASSLGPGQQSYEQYF.

The J gene is TRBJ1-1, the V gene TRBV10-2; D may be TRBD1 (6 bases). Trimming pared 2 bases from V and 8 bases from J, leaving 6 bases between. Germline V gene sequence: CDR1 WSHSY, CDR2 SAAADI. CDR3 length equals 11 residues. The CDR3 loop is CASSERGEAFF. CDR3 nucleotides: TGCGCCAGCAGTGAGAGGGGGGAAGCTTTCTTT.